These 14 T cell receptor beta chains came from one sample sequenced in a study of neurological immune-mediated disorders. TCRdb redid the calling of the 5' RACE reads with MiXCR, one entry per CDR3 protein. The sample has more than 50,000 distinct CDR3 sequences, roughly 8.4% seen once. The sample's time point: longitudinal time-point 3. Sample: PBMCs. These receptors were obtained from a woman between 40 and 55 years old in good health.

This clonotype was seen at least ten times. The gene calls are TRBV12-3 or TRBV12-4 and TRBJ2-1; D is uncertain. The CDR3 is 12 amino acids. Trimming removed 2 bases at V and 11 bases at J, with 10 bases between. This CDR3 is CASSLHGEKQFF. Written as DNA, the CDR3 is TGTGCCAGCAGTTTACATGGGGAAAAGCAGTTCTTC.

This clonotype was seen ten or more times. The rearrangement joins TRBV7-7 to TRBJ2-1; 8 bases line up with TRBD2. Trimming at V came to 5 bases and at J to 7 bases, leaving 10 bases not matched to a gene. The CDR3 runs 15 residues. Germline CDR1 reads SSHAT; CDR2 reads FNYEAQ (reference sequence). CDR3 sequence (DNA): TGTGCCAGCAGCCCGCGACCGGGAGGGTTGAATGAGCAGTTCTTC. Encoded protein: CASSPRPGGLNEQFF. The variable domain in full, with the rest retrieved from reference TRBV7-7 and TRBJ2-1, is GAGVSQSPRYKVTKRGQDVTLRCDPISSHATLYWYQQALGQGPEFLTYFNYEAQPDKSGLPSDRFSAERPEGSISTLTIQRTEQRDSAMYRCASSPRPGGLNEQFFGPGTRLTVL.

This clonotype showed up many times. V and J are TRBV11-3 and TRBJ1-1; TRBD1 is a possible D gene (6 bases). The CDR3 runs 14 residues. The germline CDR1 and CDR2 sequences are SGHNT and YENEEA. V gave up 6 bases and J gave up 1 base, with 12 bases separating them. CDR3 bases: TGTGCCAGCAGGTACCAGGGGAGGAACACTGAAGCTTTCTTT. Its protein product is CASRYQGRNTEAFF.

Concerning this clonotype itself: A read error is possible here, since a much larger clone lies one base away. The chain is built from TRBV20-1 and TRBJ1-4; 9 nucleotides line up with TRBD1. CDR3 length: 13 amino acids. CDR1 is DFQATT, CDR2 SNEGSKA, per germline (reference sequence). The CDR3 sequence is CSAEQGAGENLFF. The CDR3 coding sequence is TGCAGTGCTGAACAGGGGGCAGGTGAAAATCTGTTTTTT.

This clonotype was observed a handful of times. The V and J genes are TRBV6-2 or TRBV6-3 and TRBJ1-1; TRBD1 aligns across 8 bases. V dropped 0 bases and J dropped 4; count of bases not matched to a gene: 4. Germline V gives CDR1 MNHEY, CDR2 SVGEGT. CDR3 size: 15 residues. Here the CDR3 DNA reads TGTGCCAGCAGTTACTCTTTCGGGACAGGCACTGAAGCTTTCTTT. Residues: CASSYSFGTGTEAFF.

Ten or more counts support this clonotype. The CDR3 region is CASSESGTETQYF. Written as DNA, the CDR3 is TGCGCCAGCAGTGAGTCAGGGACCGAGACCCAGTACTTC. The chain links TRBV10-1 to TRBJ2-5; D is tentatively TRBD1 or TRBD2 (5 bases each). There are 13 residues in the CDR3. Trimming took 0 bases from V and 5 from J, leaving 7 bases between them. In germline, CDR1 is WNHNN, CDR2 SYGVQD (reference sequence).

This clonotype was seen ten or more times. This chain connects TRBV27 to TRBJ2-1; 10 bases map to TRBD2. Per germline, CDR1 MNHEY and CDR2 SMNVEV (reference sequence). J gave up 8 bases and V 1 base, and 8 bases lay outside the gene matches. The CDR3 runs 16 residues. This CDR3 is CASSLFSGRASDEQFF. The CDR3 nucleotides read TGTGCCAGCAGTTTATTCAGCGGGAGGGCCAGCGATGAGCAGTTCTTC.

The sample holds many counts of this clonotype. The chain couples TRBV5-1 to TRBJ1-1, with D maybe TRBD1 (5 bases). Germline CDR1 SGHRS, CDR2 YFSETQ. V gave up 0 bases and J gave up 5 bases, with 14 bases separating them. This CDR3 contains 15 residues. The CDR3 sequence is CASSLEGPRGTEAFF. DNA for the CDR3: TGCGCCAGCAGCTTGGAAGGGCCCCGGGGGACTGAAGCTTTCTTT.

This clonotype was observed many times. This chain connects TRBV5-1 to TRBJ2-4, with 7 bases aligning to TRBD1. V was clipped by 1 base and J by 5 bases; unmatched bases: 21. The CDR3 has 20 residues. Germline CDR1 SGHRS, CDR2 YFSETQ. The CDR3 nucleotides are TGCGCCAGCAGCTTGCTGCCCCCGGGACAGATCGGGCGTGTTCAAAACATTCAGTACTTC. Translated, it gives CASSLLPPGQIGRVQNIQYF. The whole variable domain, remainder taken from reference TRBV5-1 and TRBJ2-4, is KAGVTQTPRYLIKTRGQQVTLSCSPISGHRSVSWYQQTPGQGLQFLFEYFSETQRNKGNFPGRFSGRQFSNSRSEMNVSTLELGDSALYLCASSLLPPGQIGRVQNIQYFGAGTRLSVL.

In this sample, this clonotype turned up many times. The V and J genes are TRBV5-1 and TRBJ2-7; TRBD2 might be the D (5 bases). The CDR3 contains 14 residues. CDR1 is SGHRS, CDR2 YFSETQ, per germline. Trimming cost V 4 bases and J 2 bases, with 13 bases left between them. CDR3 nucleotide sequence: TGCGCCAGCAGCCCTAGGACTGGACCCTACGAGCAGTACTTC. Translating gives CASSPRTGPYEQYF.

This clonotype was picked up many times. The rearrangement links TRBV7-3 to TRBJ2-1; TRBD2 is a possible D gene (5 bases). V lost 6 bases, J lost 5 bases, and 11 bases lay in between. The CDR3 spans 13 residues. Germline V CDR1 and CDR2: SGHTA, FQGTGA. CDR3 sequence reads: CASSSPGNNEQFF. CDR3 DNA: TGTGCCAGCAGTTCTCCCGGGAACAATGAGCAGTTCTTC.

This clonotype was detected many times. V usage is TRBV11-2 and J usage is TRBJ1-6; 10 nucleotides line up with TRBD1. The CDR3 covers 16 residues. Germline values: CDR1 SGHAT, CDR2 FQNNGV. Trimming took 5 bases from V and 13 from J; bases not matched to a gene: 14. The CDR3 region has the DNA TGTGCCAGCAGCCCAACCGGGACAGGGGTCCGTTTGCCCCTCCACTTT. This gives the protein CASSPTGTGVRLPLHF. The whole variable domain, remainder taken from reference TRBV11-2 and TRBJ1-6, is EAGVAQSPRYKIIEKRQSVAFWCNPISGHATLYWYQQILGQGPKLLIQFQNNGVVDDSQLPKDRFSAERLKGVDSTLKIQPAKLEDSAVYLCASSPTGTGVRLPLHFGNGTRLTVT.

This clonotype was detected many times. The chain carries TRBV7-2 and TRBJ2-5; TRBD1 or TRBD2 may be the D gene (5 bases each). The CDR3 extends over 13 amino acids. CDR1 SGHTA and CDR2 FQGNSA come from the germline V gene. Trimming pared 2 bases from V and 8 bases from J, leaving 12 bases between. CDR3 DNA sequence: TGTGCCAGCAGCTTAATCGGGGCGGACACCCAGTACTTC. The encoded protein is CASSLIGADTQYF.

This clonotype was found many times. V gene TRBV29-1 combines with J gene TRBJ1-1; unclear D gene. The ends were cut back, 7 bases at V and 3 bases at J, with 12 bases in the middle. Germline assignment: CDR1 SQVTM and CDR2 ANQGSEA. This CDR3 has 12 amino acids. CDR3 region: CSAEPRDTEAFF. As DNA, the CDR3 is TGCAGCGCTGAGCCGAGGGACACTGAAGCTTTCTTT.